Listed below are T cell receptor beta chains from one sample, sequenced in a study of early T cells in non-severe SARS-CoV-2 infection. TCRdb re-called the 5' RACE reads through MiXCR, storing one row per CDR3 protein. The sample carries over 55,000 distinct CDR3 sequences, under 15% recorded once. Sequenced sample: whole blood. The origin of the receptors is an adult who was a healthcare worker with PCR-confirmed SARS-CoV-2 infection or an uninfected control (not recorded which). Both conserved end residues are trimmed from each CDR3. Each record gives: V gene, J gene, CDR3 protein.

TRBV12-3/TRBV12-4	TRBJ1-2	ASRSGAAYGYT
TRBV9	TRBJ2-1	ASSVDGGPYNEQF
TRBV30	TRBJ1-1	AWSVMENTEAF
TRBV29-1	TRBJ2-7	SVSPGLAYEQY
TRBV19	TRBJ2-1	ASQKEQQRYNEQF
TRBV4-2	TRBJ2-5	ASSQANVGGKETQY
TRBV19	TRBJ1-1	ASSTWLLNTEAF
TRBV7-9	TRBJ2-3	ASSFGTTDTQY
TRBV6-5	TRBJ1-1	ASGRTGRANTEAF
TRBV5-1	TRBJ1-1	ASSLGDTYQPKAF
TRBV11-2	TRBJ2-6	ASTLRQGAWSGANVLT
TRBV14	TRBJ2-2	ASSQVLRNTGELF
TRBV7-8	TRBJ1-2	ASSYARDYGYT
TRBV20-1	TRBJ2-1	SAGRLAGTERGEQF
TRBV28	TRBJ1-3	ASSRRGGGFVGNTIY
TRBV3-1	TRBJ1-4	ASSQGTPRRGEKLF
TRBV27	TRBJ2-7	ASSPNIYEQY
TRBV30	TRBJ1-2	AWSVSANYGYT
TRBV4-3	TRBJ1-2	ASSQARGTDYYGYT
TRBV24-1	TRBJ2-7	ATSDRGADGEQY
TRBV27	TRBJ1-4	ASSPSGDRVGEKLF
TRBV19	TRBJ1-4	ASSTTGTGTEKLF
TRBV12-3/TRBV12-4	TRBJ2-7	ASSFGPSYEQY
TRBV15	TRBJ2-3	ATSRSTLAGSTDTQY
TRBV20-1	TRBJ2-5	SARDPGTETQY
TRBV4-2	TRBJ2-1	ASSQVTSGRSGEQF
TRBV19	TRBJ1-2	ASSVTGSFWYGYT
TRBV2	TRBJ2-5	ASSEARPFQETQY
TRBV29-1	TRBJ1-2	SSSGYGTYGYT
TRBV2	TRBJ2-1	ASSTGTSYNEQF
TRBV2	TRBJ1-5	ASKKEGNQPQH
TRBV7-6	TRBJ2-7	ASSSSTFSYEQY
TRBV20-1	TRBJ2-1	SARDQGSGRGIGEQF
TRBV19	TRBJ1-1	ASSIDGVGGSEAF
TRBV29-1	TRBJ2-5	SGRGGTETQY
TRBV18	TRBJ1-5	ASSPNAASNQPQH
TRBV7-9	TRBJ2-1	ASSLSLAREQF
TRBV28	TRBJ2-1	ASSLRQGGNEQF
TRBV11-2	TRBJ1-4	ASSSYTGKGKKLF
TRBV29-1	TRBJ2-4	SVLDGTDAQY
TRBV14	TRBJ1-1	ASSQDRGNTEAF
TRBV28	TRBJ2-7	ASSFQERGTYEQY
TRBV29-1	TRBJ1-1	SSTGAWGTEAF
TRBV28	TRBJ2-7	ASSWPGQGASYEQY
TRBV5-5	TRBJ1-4	ASSLDGSTNEKLF
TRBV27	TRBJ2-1	ASSLGLALNEQF
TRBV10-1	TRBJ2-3	ASMSGDTQY
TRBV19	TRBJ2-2	ASSPRSSGELF
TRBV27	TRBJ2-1	ASSFLATNNEQF
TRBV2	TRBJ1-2	ASRVGRGNYGYT
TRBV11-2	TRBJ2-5	ASSTLHRGAETQY